The 9 T cell receptor beta chains in this list originate from one sample, sequenced in a study of T cells in Graves' hyperthyroidism and ophthalmopathy. Authors of the study amplified TCR beta CDR3 regions from RNA transcripts. First-round RT-PCR targeting the TCR CDR3 was performed with the HTBI primer set. TCRdb passed the multiplex PCR reads through MiXCR, listing each CDR3 protein once. The sample includes 300,000 to 450,000 distinct CDR3 sequences, more than 12% of them seen just once. The sample was blood. The receptors were sampled from a woman aged 25 to 45 with Graves' ophthalmopathy.

The V call is TRBV3-1, the J call TRBJ2-7, with no clear D. Germline lookup yields CDR1 LGHDT and CDR2 YNNKEL (reference sequence). The CDR3 is 15 residues long. Trimming took off 3 bases at V and 7 bases at J, with 19 bases between the two ends. The CDR3 sequence: CASSHDTVWTDEQYF. CDR3 nucleotides: TGTGCCAGCAGCCACGACACGGTGTGGACGGATGAGCAGTACTTC.

This clonotype has at least ten counts. The rearrangement links TRBV6-1 to TRBJ2-3, with D possibly TRBD2 on 5 matching bases. CDR1 MNHNS and CDR2 SASEGT come from the germline V gene. V was shortened by 4 bases and J by 3 bases, with 14 bases between the two germline ends. This CDR3 spans 15 amino acids. The CDR3 coding sequence is TGTGCCAGCAGTGGACTCCCGGAGGTGACAGATACGCAGTATTTT. It yields the protein CASSGLPEVTDTQYF.

At least ten counts were recorded for this clonotype. The chain employs TRBV2 and TRBJ1-6, with no clear D. The V and J ends lost 2 bases and 2 bases respectively, with 7 bases between them. This CDR3 region has 15 residues. Looked up from germline, CDR1 is SNHLY and CDR2 is FYNNEI. This CDR3 reads CASSEMAAYNSPLHF. CDR3 DNA sequence: TGTGCCAGCAGTGAAATGGCAGCCTATAATTCACCCCTCCACTTT.

This clonotype was counted ten times or more. The J gene is TRBJ2-3, the V gene TRBV5-1; TRBD1 agrees at 8 bases. The CDR3 runs to 16 residues. The junction had 9 bases not matched to a gene; V was cut back by 2 bases and J by 4 bases. CDR1 is SGHRS and CDR2 is YFSETQ in the germline V gene. The CDR3 bases are TGCGCCAGCAGCTTACCCGGGACAGGTTTGTCAGATACGCAGTATTTT. Translating it yields CASSLPGTGLSDTQYF.

This clonotype was recorded many times. The rearrangement joins TRBV7-2 to TRBJ2-3, with a possible D match to TRBD1 (6 bases). The CDR3 runs 14 residues. Trimming removed 6 bases from V and 3 bases from J, with 13 bases in between. Germline lookup yields CDR1 SGHTA and CDR2 FQGNSA. The CDR3 reads CASSPSRGTDTQYF. The CDR3 coding sequence is TGTGCCAGCAGTCCTTCCAGGGGAACAGATACGCAGTATTTT.

This clonotype was detected a few times. This chain links TRBV5-6 with TRBJ2-7; no reliable D call. The CDR3 is 14 amino acids. The germline V and J ends were trimmed by 0 bases and 5 bases, with 12 bases remaining between them. CDR1 is SGHDT and CDR2 is YYEEEE in the germline V gene. DNA of the CDR3: TGTGCCAGCAGCTTGGGGCGCCTTATCCACGAGCAGTACTTC. Protein product: CASSLGRLIHEQYF.

There are many counts of this clonotype. The chain recombines TRBV20-1 with TRBJ1-2; D is uncertain. Between the trimmed V and J ends, which lost 3 bases and 2 bases, there was a span of 10 bases. CDR1 and CDR2 (germline): DFQATT, SNEGSKA (reference sequence). The CDR3 length is 13 residues. The CDR3 coding sequence is TGCAGTGCTAGTGGAGGGAAGAACTATGGCTACACCTTC. Amino acid sequence: CSASGGKNYGYTF.

This clonotype was counted ten times or more. V is TRBV3-1 and J is TRBJ2-1; D gene ambiguous. Trimming pared 1 base from V and 7 bases from J, leaving 5 bases between. This CDR3 has 12 amino acids. Looked up from germline, CDR1 is LGHDT and CDR2 is YNNKEL (reference sequence). CDR3 residues: CASSQGWNEQFF. The CDR3 region has the DNA TGTGCCAGCAGCCAAGGGTGGAATGAGCAGTTCTTC.

The rearrangement joins TRBV7-3 to TRBJ2-2; D may correspond to TRBD1 or TRBD2 (6 bases each). Per germline, CDR1 SGHTA and CDR2 FQGTGA. V was cut by 2 bases and J by 6 bases, with 13 bases left in between. The CDR3 sequence is 15 residues long. CDR3 nucleotides: TGTGCCAGCAGCTTATCGGGGGCGTTGTCCGGGGAGCTGTTTTTT. Translating it yields CASSLSGALSGELFF.